This TCR beta chain was captured by sequencing in a study of blood T cell repertoires in COVID-19. Assay: immunoSEQ multiplex PCR; the TCRdb copy retains only in-frame clones and omits some. The sample records approximately 30,000 clones, around 90% being singletons. The clonotype comes from a human donor in a cohort sampled during active COVID-19. The sample taken for sequencing was peripheral blood.

The DNA of the CDR3 is TGTGCCAGCAGCTTAACCCCCCCCGGGACAGGGGGCAATGAGCAGTTCTTC. It specifies CASSLTPPGTGGNEQFF. V is TRBV7-8 and J is TRBJ2-1, with TRBD1 matching 11 bases. Germline values: CDR1 SGHVS, CDR2 FQNEAQ. J lost 6 bases, V lost 2 bases, and 9 bases had no gene match. The CDR3 contains 17 residues.